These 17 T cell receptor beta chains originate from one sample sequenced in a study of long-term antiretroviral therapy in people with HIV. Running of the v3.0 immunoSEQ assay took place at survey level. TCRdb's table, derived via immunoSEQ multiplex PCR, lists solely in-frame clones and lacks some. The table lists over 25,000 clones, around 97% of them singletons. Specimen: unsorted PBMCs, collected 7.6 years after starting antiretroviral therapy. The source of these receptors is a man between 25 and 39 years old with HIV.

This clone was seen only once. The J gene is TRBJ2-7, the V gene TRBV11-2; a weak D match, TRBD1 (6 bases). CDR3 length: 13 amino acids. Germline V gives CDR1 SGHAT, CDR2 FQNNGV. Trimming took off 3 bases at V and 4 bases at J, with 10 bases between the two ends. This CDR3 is CASSFRTEYEQYF. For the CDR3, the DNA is TGTGCCAGCAGCTTCAGGACAGAATACGAGCAGTACTTC. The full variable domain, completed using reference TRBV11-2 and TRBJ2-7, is EAGVAQSPRYKIIEKRQSVAFWCNPISGHATLYWYQQILGQGPKLLIQFQNNGVVDDSQLPKDRFSAERLKGVDSTLKIQPAKLEDSAVYLCASSFRTEYEQYFGPGTRLTVT.

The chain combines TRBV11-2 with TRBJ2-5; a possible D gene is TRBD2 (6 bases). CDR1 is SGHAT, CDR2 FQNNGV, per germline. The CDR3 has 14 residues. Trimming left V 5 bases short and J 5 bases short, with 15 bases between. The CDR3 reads CASSAFEGRETQYF. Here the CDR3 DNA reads TGTGCCAGCAGCGCCTTCGAGGGGAGGGAGACCCAGTACTTC.

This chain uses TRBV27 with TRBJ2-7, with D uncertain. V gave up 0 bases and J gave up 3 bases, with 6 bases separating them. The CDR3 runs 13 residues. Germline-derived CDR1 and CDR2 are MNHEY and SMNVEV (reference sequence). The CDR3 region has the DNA TGTGCCAGCAGTTTATCAGACGGCTACGAGCAGTACTTC. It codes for CASSLSDGYEQYF.

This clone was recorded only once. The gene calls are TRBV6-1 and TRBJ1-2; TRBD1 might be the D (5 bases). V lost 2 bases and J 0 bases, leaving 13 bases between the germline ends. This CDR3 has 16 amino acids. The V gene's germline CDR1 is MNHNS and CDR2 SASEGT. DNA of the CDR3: TGTGCCAGCAGTGAATGGGCAGGGACGTCTAACTATGGCTACACCTTC. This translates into CASSEWAGTSNYGYTF.

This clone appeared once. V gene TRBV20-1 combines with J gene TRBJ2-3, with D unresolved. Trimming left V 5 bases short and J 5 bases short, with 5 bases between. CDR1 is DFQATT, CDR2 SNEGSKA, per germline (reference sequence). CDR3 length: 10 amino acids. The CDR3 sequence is CSASKDTQYF. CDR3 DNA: TGCAGTGCTTCAAAAGATACGCAGTATTTT.

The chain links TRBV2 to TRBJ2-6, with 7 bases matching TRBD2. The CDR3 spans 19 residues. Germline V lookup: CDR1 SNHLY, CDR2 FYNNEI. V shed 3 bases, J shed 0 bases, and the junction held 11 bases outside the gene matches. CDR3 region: CASSEISGRLSSGANVLTF. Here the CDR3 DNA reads TGTGCCAGCAGTGAGATTAGCGGGCGACTGAGCTCTGGGGCCAACGTCCTGACTTTC.

CDR3 loop: CASSLVGGTGELFF. The CDR3 nucleotides are TGTGCCAGCAGCTTGGTTGGCGGGACCGGGGAGCTGTTTTTT. The rearrangement links TRBV5-4 to TRBJ2-2; D is perhaps TRBD2 (5 bases). The V end was cut by 0 bases, the J end by 5 bases, with 8 bases between. The CDR3 covers 14 residues. Germline V gives CDR1 SGHNT, CDR2 YYREEE (reference sequence).

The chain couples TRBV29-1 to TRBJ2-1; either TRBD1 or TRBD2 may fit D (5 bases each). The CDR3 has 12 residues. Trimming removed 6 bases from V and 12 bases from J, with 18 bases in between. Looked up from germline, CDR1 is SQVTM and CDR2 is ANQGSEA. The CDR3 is CSVLLGGYAQFF. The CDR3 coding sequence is TGCAGCGTCCTACTTGGGGGTTATGCGCAGTTCTTC.

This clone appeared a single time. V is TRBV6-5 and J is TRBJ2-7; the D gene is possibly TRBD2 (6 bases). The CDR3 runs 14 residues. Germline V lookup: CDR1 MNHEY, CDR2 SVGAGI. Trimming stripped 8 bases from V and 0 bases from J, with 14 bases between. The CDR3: CASSFGGNSYEQYF. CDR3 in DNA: TGTGCCAGCTCCTTTGGGGGGAACTCCTACGAGCAGTACTTC.

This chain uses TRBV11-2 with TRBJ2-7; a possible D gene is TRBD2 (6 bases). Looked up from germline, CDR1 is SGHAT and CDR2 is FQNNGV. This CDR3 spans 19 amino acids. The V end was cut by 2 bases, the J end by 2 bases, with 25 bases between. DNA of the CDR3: TGTGCCAGCAGCTTACTTAGGGGACCCGGGAGAGCCCTAACCTACGAGCAGTACTTC. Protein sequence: CASSLLRGPGRALTYEQYF.

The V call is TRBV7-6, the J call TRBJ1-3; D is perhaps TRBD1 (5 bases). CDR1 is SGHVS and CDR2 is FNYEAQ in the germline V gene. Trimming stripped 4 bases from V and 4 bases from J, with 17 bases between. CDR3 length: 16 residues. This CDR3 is CASSSRQGMTGNTIYF. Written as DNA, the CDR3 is TGTGCCAGCAGCTCTCGGCAGGGTATGACGGGAAACACCATATATTTT.

In DNA form, the CDR3 reads TGTGCCAGCGAAACGGGCCCGGACACTGAAGCTTTCTTT. Translating it yields CASETGPDTEAFF. The chain couples TRBV5-4 to TRBJ1-1, with D hard to call. Trimming removed 7 bases from V and 3 bases from J, with 13 bases in between. Per germline, CDR1 SGHNT and CDR2 YYREEE (reference sequence). The CDR3 spans 13 residues.

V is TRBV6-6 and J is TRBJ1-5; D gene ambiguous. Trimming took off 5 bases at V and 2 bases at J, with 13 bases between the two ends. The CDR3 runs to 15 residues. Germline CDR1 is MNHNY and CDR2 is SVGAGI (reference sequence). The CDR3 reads CASSPLGPGNQPQHF. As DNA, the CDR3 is TGTGCCAGCAGTCCTTTGGGCCCGGGCAATCAGCCCCAGCATTTT.

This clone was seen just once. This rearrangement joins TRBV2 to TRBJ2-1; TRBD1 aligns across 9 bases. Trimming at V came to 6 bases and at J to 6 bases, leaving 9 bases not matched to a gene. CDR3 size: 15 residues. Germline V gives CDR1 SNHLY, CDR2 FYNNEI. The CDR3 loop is CASRADRGLGNEQFF. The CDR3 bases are TGTGCCAGCAGGGCGGACAGGGGTTTAGGCAATGAGCAGTTCTTC.

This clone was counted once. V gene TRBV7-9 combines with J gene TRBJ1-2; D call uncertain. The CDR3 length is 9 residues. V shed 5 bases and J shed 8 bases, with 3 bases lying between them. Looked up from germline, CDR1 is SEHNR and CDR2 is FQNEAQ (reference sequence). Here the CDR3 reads CASSPGYTF. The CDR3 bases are TGTGCCAGCAGCCCCGGCTACACCTTC.

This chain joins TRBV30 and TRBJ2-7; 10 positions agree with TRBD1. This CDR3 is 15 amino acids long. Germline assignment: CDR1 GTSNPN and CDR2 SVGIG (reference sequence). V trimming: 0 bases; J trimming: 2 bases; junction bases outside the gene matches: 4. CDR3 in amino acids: CAWSVLGTGAYEQYF. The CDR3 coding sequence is TGTGCCTGGAGTGTACTCGGGACAGGGGCCTACGAGCAGTACTTC.

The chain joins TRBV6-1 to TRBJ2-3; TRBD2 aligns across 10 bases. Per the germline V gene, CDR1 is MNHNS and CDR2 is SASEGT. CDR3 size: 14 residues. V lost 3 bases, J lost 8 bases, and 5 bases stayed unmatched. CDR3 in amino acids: CASSDQGLASTQYF. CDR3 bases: TGTGCCAGCAGTGACCAGGGACTAGCGAGTACGCAGTATTTT.